Below are 21 T cell receptor beta chains sequenced from a single sample in a study of blood T cell repertoires in COVID-19. Measured with immunoSEQ multiplex PCR; TCRdb has only the in-frame clones, and not every one. The table has about 100,000 clones, around nine tenths seen once; the top ten hold more than 0.9%. Input material: peripheral blood. The receptors derive from a woman in her twenties or thirties with acute or convalescent COVID-19.

The V and J genes are TRBV5-1 and TRBJ1-3; D ambiguous. Looked up from germline, CDR1 is SGHRS and CDR2 is YFSETQ. This CDR3 comprises 16 residues. V lost 1 base and J 4 bases, leaving 15 bases between the germline ends. Here the CDR3 reads CASSLTSGRIGNTIYF. CDR3 bases: TGCGCCAGCAGCTTGACCTCGGGGAGGATAGGAAACACCATATATTTT.

V and J are TRBV28 and TRBJ2-7; 12 bases fit TRBD1. Germline V lookup: CDR1 MDHEN, CDR2 SYDVKM. CDR3 size: 14 residues. V gave up 8 bases and J gave up 4 bases; unmatched junction bases: 6. The CDR3 nucleotides are TGTGCCAGCGGATTGGGACAGGGGGCATACGAGCAGTACTTC. This translates into CASGLGQGAYEQYF.

The chain has TRBV29-1 and TRBJ1-5; D may be TRBD1 (6 bases). The germline V and J ends were trimmed by 4 bases and 3 bases, with 16 bases remaining between them. From germline, CDR1 is SQVTM and CDR2 ANQGSEA. The CDR3 is made up of 15 amino acids. For the CDR3, the DNA is TGCAGCGTTGCCGCCGAGGGGGGGTACAATCAGCCCCAGCATTTT. Translated: CSVAAEGGYNQPQHF. Supplemented by reference TRBV29-1 and TRBJ1-5, the full variable domain reads SAVISQKPSRDICQRGTSLTIQCQVDSQVTMMFWYRQQPGQSLTLIATANQGSEATYESGFVIDKFPISRPNLTFSTLTVSNMSPEDSSIYLCSVAAEGGYNQPQHFGDGTRLSIL.

This clone was picked up a small number of times. The J gene is TRBJ1-1, the V gene TRBV6-6; D uncertain. CDR1 and CDR2 (germline): MNHNY, SVGAGI (reference sequence). V dropped 7 bases and J dropped 1 base, with 13 bases sitting between them. The CDR3 spans 14 residues. The CDR3 nucleotides are TGTGCCAGCACCTACGGGGTCGGGAACACTGAAGCTTTCTTT. Translating it yields CASTYGVGNTEAFF.

The chain joins TRBV7-9 to TRBJ1-1; TRBD1 matches 7 bases. J was trimmed by 1 base and V by 1 base; bases with no gene match: 6. The CDR3 runs to 16 residues. The germline V gene has CDR1 SEHNR and CDR2 FQNEAQ (reference sequence). This chain's CDR3 is CASSLGSGTANTEAFF. CDR3 sequence (DNA): TGTGCCAGCAGCTTAGGTAGCGGGACAGCGAACACTGAAGCTTTCTTT.

The chain joins TRBV5-4 to TRBJ1-2; D is possibly TRBD1 (6 bases). The CDR3 spans 15 residues. The germline gives CDR1 SGHNT, CDR2 YYREEE (reference sequence). V lost 4 bases and J 4 bases, leaving 17 bases between the germline ends. Here the CDR3 DNA reads TGTGCCAGCAGCGGATGGGGGCCTCCGCCCTATGGCTACACCTTC. Translated: CASSGWGPPPYGYTF. Drawing the rest from reference TRBV5-4 and TRBJ1-2, the complete variable domain is ETGVTQSPTHLIKTRGQQVTLRCSSQSGHNTVSWYQQALGQGPQFIFQYYREEENGRGNFPPRFSGLQFPNYSSELNVNALELDDSALYLCASSGWGPPPYGYTFGSGTRLTVV.

This chain connects TRBV2 to TRBJ2-7; TRBD1 agrees at 8 bases. V dropped 2 bases and J dropped 3; count of bases not matched to a gene: 6. The CDR3 is 15 amino acids. Germline V gene sequence: CDR1 SNHLY, CDR2 FYNNEI. CDR3: CASSEYGQGGYEQYF. The CDR3 region has the DNA TGTGCCAGCAGTGAATATGGACAGGGTGGCTACGAGCAGTACTTC. The full variable domain, in which reference TRBV2 and TRBJ2-7 provide the parts outside the CDR3, is EPEVTQTPSHQVTQMGQEVILRCVPISNHLYFYWYRQILGQKVEFLVSFYNNEISEKSEIFDDQFSVERPDGSNFTLKIRSTKLEDSAMYFCASSEYGQGGYEQYFGPGTRLTVT.

The chain recombines TRBV3-1 (or the pseudogene TRBV3-2) with TRBJ1-5; 9 bases are a match to TRBD1. The J segment lost 2 bases and the V segment lost 0 bases, leaving 20 bases of the junction unmatched. CDR3 size: 22 residues. Per the germline V gene, CDR1 is LGHDT and CDR2 is YNNKEL (reference sequence). CDR3 sequence reads: CASSQDLRFRGQGLFGNQPQHF. The CDR3 coding sequence is TGTGCCAGCAGCCAAGATCTCCGTTTTCGGGGACAGGGCCTATTCGGCAATCAGCCCCAGCATTTT.

Here the CDR3 DNA reads TGTGCCTGGAGTGTACGTAGTTGGGCCGGGAATTATTCTGAAGCTTTCTTT. This sequence encodes CAWSVRSWAGNYSEAFF. The gene calls are TRBV30 and TRBJ1-1; D is unclear. Germline CDR1 reads GTSNPN; CDR2 reads SVGIG (reference sequence). Deletions cut 0 bases from V and 6 bases from J, with 23 bases between. There are 17 residues in the CDR3.

This clone has only one observation. The gene calls are TRBV12-3 or TRBV12-4 and TRBJ1-1; 7 bases are shared with TRBD1. V lost 6 bases and J lost 10; bases outside the gene matches: 8. This CDR3 is built from 12 residues. In DNA form, the CDR3 reads TGTGCCAGCAGCAGCCCCGGACAGGCAGCTTTCTTT. Translated, it gives CASSSPGQAAFF.

The gene calls are TRBV2 and TRBJ2-3; the D gene is possibly TRBD1 (6 bases). Germline V lookup: CDR1 SNHLY, CDR2 FYNNEI. V lost 6 bases, J lost 4 bases, and 14 bases lay in between. This CDR3 region has 14 residues. Here the CDR3 reads CASRPDRFSDTQYF. The DNA of the CDR3 is TGTGCCAGCAGACCGGACAGATTTTCAGATACGCAGTATTTT.

The chain recombines TRBV6-5 with TRBJ1-1, with D perhaps TRBD1 (5 bases). CDR3 length equals 15 residues. Trimming cost V 6 bases and J 1 base, with 15 bases left between them. CDR1 is MNHEY and CDR2 is SVGAGI in the germline V gene. The DNA of the CDR3 is TGTGCCAGCAGCCGCCCAGGGTCCCGGAACACTGAAGCTTTCTTT. It specifies CASSRPGSRNTEAFF.

The rearrangement links TRBV19 to TRBJ2-2, with TRBD2 matching over 8 bases. Germline V lookup: CDR1 LNHDA, CDR2 SQIVND (reference sequence). Trimming removed 5 bases from V and 5 bases from J; junction bases left unmatched: 4. This CDR3 spans 14 amino acids. Here the CDR3 reads CASSRGTRTGELFF. CDR3 DNA: TGTGCCAGTAGTCGAGGGACTAGAACCGGGGAGCTGTTTTTT.

The gene calls are TRBV5-1 and TRBJ2-7; tentatively, D is TRBD2 (5 bases). The CDR3 sequence is 15 residues long. CDR1 and CDR2 (germline): SGHRS, YFSETQ. Trimming removed 0 bases at V and 0 bases at J, with 10 bases between. DNA for the CDR3: TGCGCCAGCAGCTTGGGATTCGGGGACTCCTACGAGCAGTACTTC. It codes for CASSLGFGDSYEQYF.

The chain couples TRBV2 to TRBJ1-1; the D gene is possibly TRBD1 (6 bases). V was pared by 5 bases and J by 6 bases, with 7 bases between. The CDR3 spans 11 residues. Germline V gene sequence: CDR1 SNHLY, CDR2 FYNNEI. The CDR3 protein is CASSRTAEAFF. The CDR3 DNA follows: TGTGCCAGCAGTCGGACAGCTGAAGCTTTCTTT.

The gene calls are TRBV7-6 and TRBJ1-5, with D possibly matching TRBD1 (5 bases). The CDR3 length is 15 residues. The ends were cut back, 5 bases at V and 2 bases at J, with 13 bases in the middle. Germline V gives CDR1 SGHVS, CDR2 FNYEAQ. Written as DNA, the CDR3 is TGTGCCAGCAGCCTGGGACCGGGAGGCAATCAGCCCCAGCATTTT. This translates into CASSLGPGGNQPQHF.

The chain carries TRBV28 and TRBJ1-2, with a weak D call TRBD1 (5 bases). Per germline, CDR1 MDHEN and CDR2 SYDVKM. Between the trimmed V and J ends, which lost 7 bases and 6 bases, there was a span of 18 bases. The CDR3 is made up of 14 amino acids. CDR3 sequence reads: CASTSPGDVDGYTF. CDR3 DNA: TGTGCCAGCACTTCGCCGGGGGATGTGGATGGCTACACCTTC.

The V gene is TRBV28, the J gene TRBJ1-1; D is ambiguous. The germline V gene has CDR1 MDHEN and CDR2 SYDVKM. The V and J ends lost 3 bases and 2 bases respectively, with 4 bases between them. This CDR3 contains 12 residues. In DNA, the CDR3 is TGTGCCAGCAGTTTTATAAACACTGAAGCTTTCTTT. Its translation is CASSFINTEAFF.

This rearrangement joins TRBV7-8 to TRBJ2-5, with D possibly being TRBD2 (5 bases). This CDR3 is built from 16 residues. V was trimmed by 0 bases and J by 5 bases, leaving 16 bases between them. CDR1 is SGHVS and CDR2 is FQNEAQ in the germline V gene. CDR3 residues: CASSLAYFTTGETQYF. The CDR3 DNA sequence: TGTGCCAGCAGCTTAGCTTACTTCACGACGGGGGAGACCCAGTACTTC.

The rearrangement joins TRBV27 to TRBJ1-2; weak D call: TRBD1 (5 bases). CDR1 is MNHEY and CDR2 is SMNVEV in the germline V gene (reference sequence). The CDR3 loop spans 14 amino acids. Trimming removed 1 base at V and 2 bases at J, with 8 bases between. CDR3 nucleotides: TGTGCCAGCAGTTTATTCGACAGAAACTATGGCTACACCTTC. This sequence encodes CASSLFDRNYGYTF.

V gene TRBV5-1 combines with J gene TRBJ2-5, with TRBD1 matching over 7 bases. The junction had 6 bases not matched to a gene; V was cut back by 2 bases and J by 2 bases. In germline, CDR1 is SGHRS, CDR2 YFSETQ. The CDR3 totals 15 residues. The CDR3 sequence: CASSLGSRGQETQYF. The DNA of the CDR3 is TGCGCCAGCAGCTTAGGTAGCAGGGGGCAAGAGACCCAGTACTTC.